Each of the 8 T cell receptor beta chains below was sequenced from the same sample in a study of identical twins. MiXCR was run by TCRdb on the 5' RACE reads, yielding one entry per CDR3 protein. Among more than 250,000 distinct CDR3 sequences listed, approximately 8% were seen once. This sample was shared with a second study, whose subject was yellow fever vaccine responses in identical twins.

The specimen sequenced was memory (CD45RO+) T cells sorted from blood. The receptors stem from a young woman in good health.

The chain has TRBV9 and TRBJ2-1; D gene ambiguous. V was trimmed by 0 bases and J by 7 bases, leaving 8 bases between them. CDR1 and CDR2 from the germline V gene are SGDLS and YYNGEE. The CDR3 covers 13 residues. The CDR3 nucleotides read TGTGCCAGCAGCGTAGTACCGGCGAATGAGCAGTTCTTC. It codes for CASSVVPANEQFF.

This clonotype was observed a handful of times. The rearrangement joins TRBV29-1 to TRBJ2-5; D uncertain. Between the trimmed V and J ends, which lost 5 bases and 4 bases, there was a span of 8 bases. Germline CDR1 reads SQVTM; CDR2 reads ANQGSEA. The CDR3 sequence is 11 residues long. CDR3 sequence (DNA): TGCAGCGTTTCCGGTTTAGAGACCCAGTACTTC. Its translation is CSVSGLETQYF.

The CDR3 protein is CASSYSASPLHF. The CDR3 DNA sequence: TGTGCCAGCAGCTATAGCGCTTCACCCCTCCACTTT. J is TRBJ1-6 and V is TRBV7-2; no definite D call. Trimming removed 4 bases at V and 9 bases at J, with 7 bases between. The CDR3 extends over 12 amino acids. Germline lookup yields CDR1 SGHTA and CDR2 FQGNSA.

This clonotype was seen ten or more times. The chain carries TRBV5-1 and TRBJ2-7; the match to TRBD1 covers 7 bases. V was clipped by 0 bases and J by 2 bases; unmatched bases: 8. The CDR3 is made up of 16 amino acids. Germline-derived CDR1 and CDR2 are SGHRS and YFSETQ. Here the CDR3 reads CASSLGPSGQPYEQYV. In nucleotides, the CDR3 is TGCGCCAGCAGCTTGGGACCCTCGGGACAGCCCTACGAGCAGTACGTC.

The rearrangement links TRBV28 to TRBJ2-3, with 11 bases aligning to TRBD1. The CDR3 is 14 amino acids. Trimming removed 8 bases from V and 1 base from J; junction bases left unmatched: 2. The germline V gene encodes CDR1 MDHEN and CDR2 SYDVKM. Here the CDR3 reads CASLGQGGTDTQYF. CDR3 sequence (DNA): TGTGCCAGCCTGGGACAGGGGGGCACAGATACGCAGTATTTT.

This clonotype was seen repeatedly, ten times or more. V gene TRBV6-4 combines with J gene TRBJ2-3; D is unclear. CDR1 MRHNA and CDR2 SNTAGT come from the germline V gene. Deletions cut 8 bases from V and 0 bases from J, with 15 bases between. The CDR3 extends over 15 amino acids. Written as DNA, the CDR3 is TGTGCCAGCGGAGTCGAAGCTTCTAGCACAGATACGCAGTATTTT. It codes for CASGVEASSTDTQYF.

This clonotype was counted only a few times. The chain couples TRBV2 to TRBJ2-5; possible D gene TRBD2, 6 bases. The CDR3 length is 14 residues. Trimming pared 4 bases from V and 5 bases from J, leaving 14 bases between. The germline CDR1 and CDR2 sequences are SNHLY and FYNNEI. CDR3 coding DNA: TGTGCCAGCAGTGTTGGGGGGAGTCGGGAGACCCAGTACTTC. Translating gives CASSVGGSRETQYF.

This clonotype was picked up many times. V usage is TRBV12-3 or TRBV12-4 and J usage is TRBJ2-3; 7 bases are a match to TRBD2. Trimming cost V 7 bases and J 5 bases; bases outside gene matches: 9. The CDR3 consists of 14 residues. The CDR3 sequence is CASTPGGSRDTQYF. The DNA of the CDR3 is TGTGCCAGCACCCCAGGCGGGAGTAGAGATACGCAGTATTTT.